This TCR beta chain appears in the sequencing data of a study of technical replicates of blood from a few donors (dated by TCRdb to the late 2010s). Taken from cysteine to phenylalanine, the CDR3 has 15 residues. The only DNA kept is the CDR3, 45 bases in frame from the first base. The germline V gene encodes CDR1 SQVTM and CDR2 ANQGSEA. Trimming removed 0 bases from V and 0 bases from J, leaving 11 bases between the germline ends. Concerning this clone: The specificity of this receptor is unknown. Per-base qualities were not stored, and no clone one base away is much larger.

Library preparation used the immunoSEQ multiplex PCR assay. TCRdb stores this immuneACCESS table with in-frame sequences only. Part of the clones is absent; in the studies checked, under half of the shortfall reflects unresolved V genes, and no reason is known for the rest. The sample data list some 71,000 clones, and approximately 97% of these were observed just once. The ten largest clones take up roughly 0.3% of the sample. This clonotype originated in a human donor in good health. Sequencing was performed on T cells isolated from PBMCs. Recombination linked TRBV29-1 to TRBJ1-1, with TRBD1 as a weak D call on 5 bases. The sequenced DNA is TGCAGCGTTGAAGAAGATAGGACACTGAACACTGAAGCTTTCTTT. It codes for CSVEEDRTLNTEAFF.